The next 10 T cell receptor beta chains were all read from a single sample in a study of CD8+ T cells in alopecia areata. The sample's treatment: oral pan-JAK inhibitor, 5-10 mg twice daily. The sequencing template was cDNA reverse transcribed from extracted RNA. Assay: immunoSEQ multiplex PCR; the TCRdb copy retains only in-frame clones and omits some. The sample shows about 190,000 clones, more than 55% of them seen only once. The input for sequencing was CD4+ T cells sorted from blood, taken at week 4, from a patient treated with tofacitinib. Every receptor here comes from a human donor with alopecia areata.

This rearrangement joins TRBV29-1 to TRBJ2-1, with TRBD2 matching 8 bases. From germline, CDR1 is SQVTM and CDR2 ANQGSEA. There are 14 residues in the CDR3. The ends lost 4 bases at V and 3 bases at J; junction bases unmatched: 5. Here the CDR3 DNA reads TGCAGCGTTGGAATCAGCGGGAGCTACAATGAGCAGTTCTTC. Residues: CSVGISGSYNEQFF.

The chain recombines TRBV15 with TRBJ2-3, with TRBD1 as a possible D gene (5 bases). Germline V CDR1 and CDR2: LNHNV, YYDKDF (reference sequence). With 2 bases removed from V and 0 bases from J, the gap between germline ends came to 9 bases. The CDR3 loop spans 15 amino acids. DNA of the CDR3: TGTGCCACCAGCAGAAGGGGCGGAAGCACAGATACGCAGTATTTT. It specifies CATSRRGGSTDTQYF.

The genes are TRBV10-1 and TRBJ1-2; unclear D gene. Germline CDR1 and CDR2: WNHNN and SYGVQD (reference sequence). This CDR3 comprises 13 residues. Trimming took 2 bases from V and 7 from J, leaving 11 bases between them. The CDR3 DNA reads as TGCGCCAGCAGTGAGACCCTCTTGAGTGGCTACACCTTC. Its translation is CASSETLLSGYTF.

CDR3 loop: CASSSGKNIQYF. The CDR3 region has the DNA TGCGCCAGCTCAAGCGGAAAAAACATTCAGTACTTC. The V call is TRBV10-2, the J call TRBJ2-4; possible D gene TRBD2, 5 bases. The germline CDR1 and CDR2 sequences are WSHSY and SAAADI. This CDR3 spans 12 amino acids. Trimming pared 8 bases from V and 4 bases from J, leaving 9 bases between.

The chain is built from TRBV7-9 and TRBJ2-1, with TRBD2 identical over 8 bases. The V and J ends lost 2 bases and 4 bases, in that order; junction bases with no gene match: 4. The CDR3 has 15 residues. Germline V gene data show CDR1 as SEHNR and CDR2 as FQNEAQ (reference sequence). The CDR3, as DNA: TGTGCCAGCAGCTTACGTAGCGGGACTTACAATGAGCAGTTCTTC. It codes for CASSLRSGTYNEQFF.

The chain has TRBV29-1 and TRBJ2-5; D may be TRBD2 (5 bases). The CDR3 contains 12 residues. Germline-derived CDR1 and CDR2 are SQVTM and ANQGSEA. The V and J ends lost 1 base and 4 bases respectively, with 7 bases between them. The CDR3: CSVEAAGETQYF. Written as DNA, the CDR3 is TGCAGCGTTGAAGCGGCGGGAGAGACCCAGTACTTC.

This clone has just a few counts. V usage is TRBV14 and J usage is TRBJ1-4; possibly TRBD1 for D (6 bases). The CDR3 loop spans 16 amino acids. The germline V and J ends were trimmed by 0 bases and 8 bases, with 16 bases remaining between them. Germline values: CDR1 SGHDN, CDR2 FVKESK. The DNA for the CDR3 is TGTGCCAGCAGCCAAGATGGGACACCCAGAAAGGAAAAACTGTTTTTT. Protein product: CASSQDGTPRKEKLFF. The variable domain in full, with the rest retrieved from reference TRBV14 and TRBJ1-4, is EAGVTQFPSHSVIEKGQTVTLRCDPISGHDNLYWYRRVMGKEIKFLLHFVKESKQDESGMPNNRFLAERTGGTYSTLKVQPAELEDSGVYFCASSQDGTPRKEKLFFGSGTQLSVL.

The genes are TRBV28 and TRBJ1-2; D unresolved. The CDR3 consists of 12 residues. Per the germline V gene, CDR1 is MDHEN and CDR2 is SYDVKM. The V end lost 5 bases, the J end lost 2 bases, and 6 bases lay between the germline ends. The DNA of the CDR3 is TGTGCCAGCAGTGCCAGAAACTATGGCTACACCTTC. Amino acids: CASSARNYGYTF.

This chain uses TRBV15 with TRBJ1-1, with a tentative D call TRBD1 (5 bases). V lost 2 bases and J lost 5, with 9 bases in between. Germline lookup yields CDR1 LNHNV and CDR2 YYDKDF (reference sequence). CDR3 length equals 13 residues. The CDR3 loop is CATSRPGGTEAFF. The CDR3 DNA reads as TGTGCCACCAGCAGACCCGGGGGGACTGAAGCTTTCTTT.

The chain recombines TRBV19 with TRBJ1-5; 9 bases map to TRBD1. The length of the CDR3 is 15 residues. Germline V CDR1 and CDR2: LNHDA, SQIVND (reference sequence). Trimming took 7 bases from V and 7 from J; bases not matched to a gene: 11. CDR3: CASMRPGQGQQPQHF. The CDR3 region has the DNA TGTGCCAGTATGCGTCCGGGACAGGGACAACAGCCCCAGCATTTT.